This TCR beta chain was sequenced in a study of OX40 agonist ivuxolimab in advanced cancers. Study-level results: Researchers report that CD8+ T cells had, on average, more expanded clones than CD4+.

The CDR3 runs 15 residues. Germline V CDR1 and CDR2: LGHNA, YNFKEQ. Germline trimming cut 1 base from V and 9 bases from J; bases unmatched to any gene: 7. The assay was immunoSEQ multiplex PCR, and TCRdb's table has in-frame clones only and misses some. The sample holds approximately 82,000 clones, 70% to 90% seen once. In its sample, this clone was seen a few times. Its cognate antigen is unknown. V and J are TRBV4-2 and TRBJ2-1; 9 bases align to TRBD2. This clonotype was sampled from an adult with an advanced solid tumor such as melanoma, head and neck, liver or kidney cancer. The sequences come from CD4+ or CD8+ T cells sorted from blood, collected in a trial of the OX40 agonist ivuxolimab. Written as DNA, the CDR3 is TGTGCCAGCAGCCAAGGGACTAGCGTTTCTGGTGAGCAGTTCTTC. Protein: CASSQGTSVSGEQFF.